This T cell receptor (beta chain) emerged from a study of blood T cell repertoires in COVID-19. Measured with immunoSEQ multiplex PCR; TCRdb has only the in-frame clones, and not every one. The repertoire holds around 140,000 clones, 88% seen once, with 10% to 13% in the top ten. The TCR originated in a man aged 45 to 65 with acute or convalescent COVID-19. Sequences were obtained from peripheral blood.

The CDR3: CASSFLTGSYGYTF. CDR3 in DNA: TGTGCCAGCAGCTTCTTAACAGGTAGCTATGGCTACACCTTC. The rearrangement joins TRBV13 to TRBJ1-2; tentative D call: TRBD1 (5 bases). In germline, CDR1 is PRHDT, CDR2 FYEKMQ (reference sequence). The V and J ends lost 3 bases and 4 bases respectively, with 12 bases between them. CDR3 length equals 14 residues.